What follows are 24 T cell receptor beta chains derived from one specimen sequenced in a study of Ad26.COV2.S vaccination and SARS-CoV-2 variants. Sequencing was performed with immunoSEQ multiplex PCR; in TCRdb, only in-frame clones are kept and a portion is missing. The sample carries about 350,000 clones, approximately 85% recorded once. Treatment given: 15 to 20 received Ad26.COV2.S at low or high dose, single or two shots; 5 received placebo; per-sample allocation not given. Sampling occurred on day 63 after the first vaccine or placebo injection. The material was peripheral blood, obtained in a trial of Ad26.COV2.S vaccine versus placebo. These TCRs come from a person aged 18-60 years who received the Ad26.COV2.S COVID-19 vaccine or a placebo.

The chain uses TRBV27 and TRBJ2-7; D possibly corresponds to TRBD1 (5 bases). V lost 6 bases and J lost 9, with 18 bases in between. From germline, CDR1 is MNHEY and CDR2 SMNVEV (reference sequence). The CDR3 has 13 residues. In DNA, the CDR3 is TGTGCCAGCAGCCCGACAGCTCCGCTGGGGCAGTACTTC. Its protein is CASSPTAPLGQYF.

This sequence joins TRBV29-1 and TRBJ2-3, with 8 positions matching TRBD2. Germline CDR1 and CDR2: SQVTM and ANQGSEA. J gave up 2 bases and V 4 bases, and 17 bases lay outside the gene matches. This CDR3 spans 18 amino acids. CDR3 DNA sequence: TGCAGCGTTGGAAGCGGGAGCTTAGGTTATGTTCTCACAGATACGCAGTATTTT. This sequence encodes CSVGSGSLGYVLTDTQYF.

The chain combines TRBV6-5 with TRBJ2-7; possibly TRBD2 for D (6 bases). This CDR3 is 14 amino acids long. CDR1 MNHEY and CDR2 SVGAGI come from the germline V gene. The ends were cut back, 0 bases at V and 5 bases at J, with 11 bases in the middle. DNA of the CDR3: TGTGCCAGCAGTTACTCGGGCAGGGAGGACGAGCAGTACTTC. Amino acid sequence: CASSYSGREDEQYF.

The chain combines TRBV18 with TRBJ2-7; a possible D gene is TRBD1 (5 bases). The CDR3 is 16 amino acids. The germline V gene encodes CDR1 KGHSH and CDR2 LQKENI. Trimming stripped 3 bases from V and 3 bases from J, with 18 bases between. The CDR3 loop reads CASSPRRQSPLYEQYF. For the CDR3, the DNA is TGTGCCAGCTCACCTCGGAGACAGAGCCCCCTCTACGAGCAGTACTTC.

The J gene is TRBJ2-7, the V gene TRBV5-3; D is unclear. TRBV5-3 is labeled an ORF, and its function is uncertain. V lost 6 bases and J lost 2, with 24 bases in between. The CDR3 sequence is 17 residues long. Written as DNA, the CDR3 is TGTGCCAGAACCCCTGACCGATGGCAGAGACCCCCCTACGAGCAGTACTTC. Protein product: CARTPDRWQRPPYEQYF.

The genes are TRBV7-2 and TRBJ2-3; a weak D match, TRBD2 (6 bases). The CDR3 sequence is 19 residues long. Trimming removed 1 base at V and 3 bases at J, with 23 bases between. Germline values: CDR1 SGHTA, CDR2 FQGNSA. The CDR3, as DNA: TGTGCCAGCAGCTTAGGGCGGAATGGGCTAGCGACAATAACAGATACGCAGTATTTT. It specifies CASSLGRNGLATITDTQYF.

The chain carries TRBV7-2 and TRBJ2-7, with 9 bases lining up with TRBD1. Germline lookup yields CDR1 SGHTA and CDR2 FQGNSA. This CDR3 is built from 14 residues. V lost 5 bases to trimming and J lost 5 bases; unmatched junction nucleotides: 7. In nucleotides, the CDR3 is TGTGCCAGCAGCCCGGGACAGGGTAGTGACGAGCAGTACTTC. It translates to CASSPGQGSDEQYF.

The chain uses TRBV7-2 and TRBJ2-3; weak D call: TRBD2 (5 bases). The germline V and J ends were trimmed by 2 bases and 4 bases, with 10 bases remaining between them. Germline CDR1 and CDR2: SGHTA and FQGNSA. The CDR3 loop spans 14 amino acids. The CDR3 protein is CASSLQRGPDTQYF. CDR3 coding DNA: TGTGCCAGCAGCTTACAGCGAGGGCCAGATACGCAGTATTTT.

Here the CDR3 DNA reads TGTGCCAGCAGTTTATTCCGGGGGCATCAGAAAAAACTGTTTTTT. Protein sequence: CASSLFRGHQKKLFF. The rearrangement joins TRBV27 to TRBJ1-4, with a possible D match to TRBD1 (6 bases). V lost 1 base to trimming and J lost 9 bases, with 15 bases between them. Germline CDR1 and CDR2: MNHEY and SMNVEV (reference sequence). This CDR3 contains 15 residues.

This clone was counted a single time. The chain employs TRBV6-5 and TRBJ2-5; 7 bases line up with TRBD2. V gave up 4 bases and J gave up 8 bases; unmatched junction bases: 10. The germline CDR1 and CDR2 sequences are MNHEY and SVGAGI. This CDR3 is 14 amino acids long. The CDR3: CASSWGGEGGTQYF. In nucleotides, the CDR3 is TGTGCCAGCAGTTGGGGCGGGGAGGGTGGAACCCAGTACTTC.

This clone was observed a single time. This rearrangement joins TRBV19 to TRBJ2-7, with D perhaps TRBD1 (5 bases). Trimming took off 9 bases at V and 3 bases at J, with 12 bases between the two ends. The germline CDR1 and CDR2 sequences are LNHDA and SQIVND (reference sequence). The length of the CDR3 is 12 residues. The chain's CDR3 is CARVCQGYEQYF. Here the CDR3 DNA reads TGTGCCAGGGTATGCCAGGGCTACGAGCAGTACTTC. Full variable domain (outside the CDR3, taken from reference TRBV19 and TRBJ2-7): DGGITQSPKYLFRKEGQNVTLSCEQNLNHDAMYWYRQDPGQGLRLIYYSQIVNDFQKGDIAEGYSVSREKKESFPLTVTSAQKNPTAFYLCARVCQGYEQYFGPGTRLTVT.

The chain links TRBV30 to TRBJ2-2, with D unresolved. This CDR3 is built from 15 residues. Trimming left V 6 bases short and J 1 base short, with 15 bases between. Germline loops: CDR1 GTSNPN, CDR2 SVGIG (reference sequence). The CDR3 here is CACKGRVRNTGELFF. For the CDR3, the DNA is TGTGCCTGCAAGGGAAGGGTTAGGAACACCGGGGAGCTGTTTTTT.

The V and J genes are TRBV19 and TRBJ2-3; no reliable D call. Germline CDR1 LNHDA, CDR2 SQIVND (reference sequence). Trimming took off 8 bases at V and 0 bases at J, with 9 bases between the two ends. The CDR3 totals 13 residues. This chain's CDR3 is CASGTVSTDTQYF. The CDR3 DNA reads TGTGCCAGTGGAACAGTTAGCACAGATACGCAGTATTTT.

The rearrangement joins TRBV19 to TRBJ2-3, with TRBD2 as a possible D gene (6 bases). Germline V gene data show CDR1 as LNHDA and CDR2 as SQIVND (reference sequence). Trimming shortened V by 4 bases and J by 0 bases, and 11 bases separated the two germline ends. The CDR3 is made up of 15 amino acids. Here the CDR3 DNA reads TGTGCCAGTAGTAAACTAGCAACTAGCACAGATACGCAGTATTTT. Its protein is CASSKLATSTDTQYF.

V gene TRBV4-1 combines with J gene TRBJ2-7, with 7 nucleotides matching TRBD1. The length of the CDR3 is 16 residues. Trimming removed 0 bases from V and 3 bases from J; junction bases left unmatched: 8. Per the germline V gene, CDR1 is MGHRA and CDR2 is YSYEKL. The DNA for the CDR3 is TGCGCCAGCAGCCAAGATGAACAGGGGAGAATCTACGAGCAGTACTTC. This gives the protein CASSQDEQGRIYEQYF.

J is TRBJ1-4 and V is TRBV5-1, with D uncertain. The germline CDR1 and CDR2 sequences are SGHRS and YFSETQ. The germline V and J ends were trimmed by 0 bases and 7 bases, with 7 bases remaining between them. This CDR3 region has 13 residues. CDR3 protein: CASSLGVGEKLFF. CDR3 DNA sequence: TGCGCCAGCAGCTTGGGCGTCGGTGAAAAACTGTTTTTT.

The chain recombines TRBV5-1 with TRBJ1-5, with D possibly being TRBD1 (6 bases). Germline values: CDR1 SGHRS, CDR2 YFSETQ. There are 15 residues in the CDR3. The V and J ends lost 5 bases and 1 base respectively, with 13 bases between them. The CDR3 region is CASSEGGTSNQPQHF. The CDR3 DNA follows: TGCGCCAGCAGTGAGGGGGGCACGAGCAATCAGCCCCAGCATTTT.

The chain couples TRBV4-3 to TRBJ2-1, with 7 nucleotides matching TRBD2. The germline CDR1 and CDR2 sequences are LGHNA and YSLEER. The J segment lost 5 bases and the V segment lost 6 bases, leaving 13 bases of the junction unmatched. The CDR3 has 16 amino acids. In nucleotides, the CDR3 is TGCGCCAGCAGTCATCAACTAGCGAGAATACACAATGAGCAGTTCTTC. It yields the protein CASSHQLARIHNEQFF.

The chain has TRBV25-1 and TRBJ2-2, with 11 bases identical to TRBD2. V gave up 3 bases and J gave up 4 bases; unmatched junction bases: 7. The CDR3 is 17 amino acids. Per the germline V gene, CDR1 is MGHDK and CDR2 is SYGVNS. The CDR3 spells CASSDTSGGYSTGELFF. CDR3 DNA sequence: TGTGCCAGCAGTGACACTAGCGGGGGCTATAGCACCGGGGAGCTGTTTTTT.

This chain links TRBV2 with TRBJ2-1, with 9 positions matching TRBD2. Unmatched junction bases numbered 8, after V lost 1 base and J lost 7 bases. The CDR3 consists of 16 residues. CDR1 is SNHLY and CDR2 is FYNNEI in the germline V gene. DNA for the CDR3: TGTGCCAGCAGTGAAGGGGCGGGAGGGCCTTTAAATGAGCAGTTCTTC. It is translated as CASSEGAGGPLNEQFF.

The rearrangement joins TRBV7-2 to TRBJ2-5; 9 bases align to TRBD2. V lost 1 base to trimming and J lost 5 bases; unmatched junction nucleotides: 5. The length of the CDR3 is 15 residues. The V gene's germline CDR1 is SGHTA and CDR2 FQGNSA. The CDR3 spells CASSLDGGGAETQYF. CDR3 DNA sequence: TGTGCCAGCAGCTTAGATGGCGGGGGGGCGGAGACCCAGTACTTC.

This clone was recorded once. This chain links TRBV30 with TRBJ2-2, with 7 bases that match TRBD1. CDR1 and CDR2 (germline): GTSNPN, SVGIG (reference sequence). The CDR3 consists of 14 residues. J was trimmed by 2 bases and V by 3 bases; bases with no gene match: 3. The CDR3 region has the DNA TGTGCCTGGAGGGGGACAGTTAACACCGGGGAGCTGTTTTTT. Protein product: CAWRGTVNTGELFF.

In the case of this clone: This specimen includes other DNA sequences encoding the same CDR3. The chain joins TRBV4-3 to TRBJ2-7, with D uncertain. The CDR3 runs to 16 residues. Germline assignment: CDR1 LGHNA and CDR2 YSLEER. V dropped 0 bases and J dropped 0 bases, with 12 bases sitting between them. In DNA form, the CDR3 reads TGCGCCAGCAGCCAAGAAGTCTCTCTCAACTCCTACGAGCAGTACTTC. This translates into CASSQEVSLNSYEQYF.

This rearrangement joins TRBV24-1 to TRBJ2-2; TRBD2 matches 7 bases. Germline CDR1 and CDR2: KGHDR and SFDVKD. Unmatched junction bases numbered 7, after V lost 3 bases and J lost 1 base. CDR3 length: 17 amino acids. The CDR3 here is CATSDSGLVRNTGELFF. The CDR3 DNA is TGTGCCACCAGTGATAGCGGACTAGTAAGGAACACCGGGGAGCTGTTTTTT.